These T cell receptor beta chains were read from a single sample in a study of post-analysis software for immune sequencing data. MiXCR was run by TCRdb on the PCR reads, yielding one entry per CDR3 protein. The sample holds hundreds of thousands of distinct CDR3 sequences, roughly 45% seen once. The specimen sequenced was blood. These receptors were obtained from a girl aged 10 to 17 with multiple sclerosis. The CDR3 runs from the conserved cysteine through the conserved F or W. The D gene is left open where the match is weak. Clone size is not always given. Where it is, it says once, few, many or a class for expanded clones.

V gene	D gene	J gene	clone size	CDR3 protein	CDR3 DNA
TRBV12-3/TRBV12-4	NA	TRBJ1-2	NA	CASSRGQANYGYTF	TGTGCCAGCAGCCGGGGGCAGGCCAACTATGGCTACACCTTC
TRBV29-1	TRBD2	TRBJ2-7	few	CSVEGLAGLYEQYF	TGCAGCGTAGAGGGACTAGCGGGCCTCTACGAGCAGTACTTC
TRBV20-1	NA	TRBJ2-5	NA	CSARDFQGGETQYF	TGCAGTGCTAGAGATTTCCAAGGGGGGGAGACCCAGTACTTC
TRBV28	NA	TRBJ2-5	NA	CASSLGTLLQETQYF	TGTGCCAGCAGTTTAGGGACACTCCTTCAAGAGACCCAGTACTTC
TRBV18	NA	TRBJ2-3	NA	CASSPPMDTQYF	TGTGCCAGCTCACCACCGATGGATACGCAGTATTTT
TRBV7-2	NA	TRBJ1-6	NA	CASSLVENSPLHF	TGTGCCAGCAGCTTAGTAGAAAATTCACCCCTCCACTTT
TRBV7-2	NA	TRBJ1-1	NA	CASSLDLGSNTEAFF	TGTGCCAGCAGCTTAGATCTGGGGTCGAACACTGAAGCTTTCTTT
TRBV27	TRBD2	TRBJ2-7	few	CASSLSAGEGPEQYF	TGTGCCAGCAGTTTATCTGCGGGGGAGGGTCCCGAGCAGTACTTC
TRBV28	NA	TRBJ1-1	once	CASGVLNTEAFF	TGTGCCAGCGGGGTCCTGAACACTGAAGCTTTCTTT
TRBV12-3/TRBV12-4	NA	TRBJ2-1	NA	CASSPTRGGGHSYNEQFF	TGTGCCAGCAGTCCAACGAGGGGAGGCGGGCATTCCTACAATGAGCAGTTCTTC
TRBV11-2	NA	TRBJ1-2	NA	CASSLGAEVAYTF	TGTGCCAGCAGCTTAGGCGCAGAAGTTGCCTACACCTTC
TRBV24-1	TRBD1	TRBJ2-1	NA	CATAPGTGDSYNEQFF	TGTGCCACCGCACCCGGGACAGGGGATTCCTACAATGAGCAGTTCTTC
TRBV15	NA	TRBJ1-1	NA	CATSRDRGLWNEAFF	TGTGCCACCAGCAGAGACAGGGGTCTGTGGAATGAAGCTTTCTTT
TRBV20-1	NA	TRBJ1-6	many	CSATAIGSPLHF	TGCAGTGCTACCGCAATCGGATCACCCCTCCACTTT
TRBV4-2	NA	TRBJ2-7	NA	CASSQGLAHPYEQYF	TGTGCCAGCAGCCAAGGGTTAGCTCATCCCTACGAGCAGTACTTC
TRBV13	NA	TRBJ2-6	NA	CASSLVGVGANVLTF	TGTGCCAGCAGCTTAGTCGGAGTTGGGGCCAACGTCCTGACTTTC
TRBV6-5	NA	TRBJ1-4	NA	CASGNEKLFF	TGTGCCAGCGGTAATGAAAAACTGTTTTTT
TRBV20-1	NA	TRBJ2-1	NA	CSPPRLGENNEQFF	TGCAGTCCTCCACGTCTTGGGGAAAACAATGAGCAGTTCTTC
TRBV29-1	NA	TRBJ2-5	few	CSAHTGLETQYF	TGCAGCGCCCACACAGGGCTGGAGACCCAGTACTTC
TRBV5-1	TRBD2	TRBJ2-1	few	CASSLRTSGNTGNEQFF	TGCGCCAGCAGCCTCCGGACTAGCGGGAATACGGGCAATGAGCAGTTCTTC
TRBV12-3/TRBV12-4	TRBD2	TRBJ2-3	NA	CASISSREELSGDTQYF	TGTGCCAGCATTTCTTCCCGGGAGGAACTATCTGGAGATACGCAGTATTTT